This TCR beta chain was sequenced for a study of cytomegalovirus exposure and HLA in healthy donors (dated by TCRdb to the late 2010s). General notes on the study: According to an earlier analysis of several hundred of the donors, 150 million to 200 million T cells yielded 100 million or so unique TCR beta sequences and 276 Gb of sequence data. In the later analysis, no new phenotypic data were used to find candidate immune exposures; instead, reliance was placed on TCR beta sequences and their occurrence across donors. Several DR-DQ haplotypes were treated as single units for association and clustering because of strong linkage in the cohort. Using immunosequencing, the study profiled T cell repertoires from 666 subjects and related those repertoires to cytomegalovirus serostatus. Every discovery cohort repertoire had been produced on one sequencing platform. Typing coverage varied by locus: roughly 620-640 donors for A, B, C, DRB1 and DQB1; under 550 for DQA1; about 570 for DPA1; approximately 450 for DPB1. Among 300 to 500 genotyped donors of the cohort, an average of approximately 240,000 unique TCR beta nucleotide sequences was sequenced per donor, of which about 19% were non-productive. An earlier analysis of some 500 of the donors used high-throughput TCR beta sequencing to judge whether each TCR beta V gene segment behaved as functional or pseudogenic. Roughly 320 gigabases of sequencing data and approximately 92 million unique TCR sequences made up an early release that covered approximately 650 HLA-typed donors. HLA typing covered class I and class II loci at four-digit resolution. The study combined high-throughput TCR immunosequencing, statistical association of individual TCRs with disease status, and machine learning to predict cytomegalovirus infection status. Donor age, sex, ethnicity and CMV serostatus were compiled together with the repertoire data. A later genetic analysis took genome-wide SNP genotypes for 398 of the 666 donors and used that subset as a discovery cohort. Of the 300 to 450 genotyped donors, roughly 80% fell in the genetic ancestry cluster associated with self-reported Caucasian donors. The aim of the study was to test whether cataloging public T cell receptors could identify signatures of past pathogen exposure. Besides the first cohort of more than 650 subjects, a separate validation cohort made up of 120 or so different subjects was used. In a later analysis, previously published TCR beta repertoires from about 670 donors were re-analyzed and high-resolution HLA genotyping was added so that TCR occurrence patterns could be studied. What the research found in general, with its limitations: Only TCR beta chains were sequenced in this cohort, and the absence of alpha or paired-chain data limited detectable features. At a false discovery rate of 0.05, a later analysis linked roughly 17,000 TCR beta sequences to specific HLA alleles. A further reported finding was that TCR beta sequences accurately predicted the HLA-A and HLA-B alleles for most subjects in the first cohort. According to the authors, the approach could potentially be generalized to other disease states and immunological phenotypes. Most TCR sequences were seen in very few donors, while some public TCRs were found in many individuals. The study gave a list of around 170 TCR beta chains associated with cytomegalovirus. Correlated functional status among segregating V segments might reflect linkage disequilibrium, but an unknown experimental factor could not be ruled out. Because some donors lacked HLA typing at each locus, the association tests relied only on the typed subset. In an earlier analysis of 587 of the donors, most TCR beta V segments were observed in productive rearrangements about 90% or about 30% of the time, broadly matching IMGT annotations. Several of the top co-occurrence clusters appeared to be linked to parvovirus B19, influenza, CMV and Epstein-Barr virus, according to a later analysis. When HLA alleles, especially DR and DQ, strongly co-occurred, attributing TCR associations to individual alleles was difficult. The sequencing pipeline was judged likely to have produced a cluster of highly shared sequence variants as a technical artifact. Cytomegalovirus status was reported to be diagnosed by the classifier with high specificity and sensitivity in both the original and validation cohorts. In a later analysis, TCR association rates were found to vary across HLA loci, with the most associated TCRs seen for DRB1 alleles and the fewest for HLA-C alleles. In vitro tests confirmed that a few of the cytomegalovirus-associated TCR beta chains recognize cytomegalovirus antigens. An association between a missense DCLRE1C variant and V-gene and J-gene trimming of TCR beta chains was found in a later genetic analysis and replicated in an independent cohort. Compared with the roughly 710-donor mean, donors in an Asian-associated ancestry cluster had fewer N-insertions in productive TCRs, according to a later genetic analysis. Presence/absence analyses assumed roughly uniform sequencing depth across donors, an assumption that may not hold. Most CMV-associated TCR beta chains appeared to be HLA-restricted in a later analysis, and the HLA associations seemed to be driven largely by CMV exposure. Some IMGT-functional V segments, including TRBV6-2 and TRBV6-3, could not be told apart with the 87-base-pair reads, so those segments were excluded. For the cohort, immune exposure information was limited to CMV serostatus. The earlier analysis of fewer than 750 of the donors excluded fewer than 20 rarely observed V segments, including chromosome 9 orphons, because counts were too low. In a later analysis, HLA-associated TCR beta chains were found to be more clonally expanded and to have lower generation probabilities than equally common non-associated chains.

To note about this clone: The antigen it binds to is not known. No base quality information exists; no much larger clone differs at one position.

Preparation of the library involved the immunoSEQ multiplex PCR assay. A mixture of 60 forward primers for TCR Vbeta segments and 13 reverse primers for TCR Jbeta segments was used in the multiplex PCR. A multiplex PCR assay on genomic DNA amplified the CDR3 region of rearranged TCR beta genes. On the Illumina HiSeq System, the amplified TCR beta libraries were sequenced as 87-base-pair reads. The authors processed their data as follows. In a later analysis, approximately 74 million unique TCR beta chains were counted across the approximately 640 repertoires, and roughly 11 million of these chains were shared by at least two donors. Raw reads were error-corrected and collapsed into unique sequences with a nearest-neighbor algorithm that merged closely related sequences to remove PCR and sequencing errors. CDR3 sequences were aligned to IMGT reference sequences to assign V, D and J gene segments. For a sequence to be retained, at least a six-nucleotide match to both a V gene segment and a J gene segment was required. A rearrangement was called productive if the CDR3 had no stop codons and remained in frame with V and J, and every other rearrangement was called non-productive. Following IMGT convention, CDR3 was defined as the stretch from the second conserved V-encoded cysteine up to the conserved J-encoded phenylalanine. In an earlier analysis of around 570 of the donors, sequences lacking an unambiguous match to a single V gene segment were excluded. In an earlier analysis of 500 to 750 of the donors, V segments were called functional above 56.7% productive rearrangements and were called segregating when the between-donor standard deviation exceeded 5%. To diagnose cytomegalovirus status from the catalog of TCR beta chain sequences, a statistical classification framework was built. V and J gene assignment, in a later analysis, came from comparing TCR nucleotide sequences with IMGT/GENE-DB human TR gene sequences. In a later analysis, CDR3 sequences and most-parsimonious VDJ recombination scenarios were assigned using the TCRdist pipeline. In a later analysis, each TCR beta chain was defined by its CDR3 amino acid sequence together with its V-gene family, and reads without a unique V-gene family were excluded. To address suspected cross-contamination and a sequencing artifact, a later analysis removed some 620 highly shared, low-generation-probability nucleotide sequences. In a later analysis, a clonal expansion index was calculated for each public chain from normalized within-repertoire ranks of inferred template counts. In a later analysis, generation probabilities were computed with a VDJ recombination model fitted to out-of-frame rearrangements, and the resulting probabilities were checked against IGoR. Hypergeometric tests were used in a later analysis to score TCR-TCR, TCR-HLA and TCR-CMV co-occurrence, with a repertoire-size bias correction applied to the TCR pairs. A later analysis estimated false discovery rates by permuting HLA or CMV assignments 20 times. In a later analysis, co-occurring TCRs were grouped using DBSCAN, and TCRdist sequence similarity was added for clustering within HLA-allele-positive subsets. Repertoires with fewer than 30,000 or more than 120,000 public chains were left out of co-occurrence clustering, as were five repertoires with anomalous nucleotide sharing. Held by TCRdb, this immuneACCESS table contains in-frame sequences only and omits some clones. Under half of the omission traces to an unresolved V gene where checked; the cause of the rest is unknown. The V and J calls and clone size were taken over from that table, and D and trimming were inferred from the DNA. The sample data list about 170,000 clones, and about three quarters of these were observed just once. The ten most abundant clones make up approximately 3.4% of the sample.

The cohort comprised hundreds of healthy bone marrow donors. At the time of sampling, every cohort member was nominally healthy, though immune exposures that went unrecorded were likely present. The donor tested CMV seronegative, placing the donor among the 350 to 400 seronegative members of the cohort. A peripheral blood sample was provided by each donor, and peripheral blood mononuclear cells were used for TCR beta sequencing. The Qiagen DNeasy Blood Extraction Kit was used to extract genomic DNA from the blood cell samples. At the junction V is shortened by 0 bases and J by 7 bases, with 16 bases in between. The CDR3 starts with the cysteine, ends with the phenylalanine, and has 16 residues. Only the CDR3 DNA is retained, 48 bases long and in frame from the first base. The germline V gene provides CDR1 SGHRS and CDR2 YFSETQ.

Sequenced material: PBMCs. The chain employs TRBV5-1 and TRBJ1-4; no D gene call is confident. This TCR came from a female donor in good health and CMV-seronegative. Here the CDR3 is given as CASSLGLGGEVEKLFF. The DNA sequence is given as TGCGCCAGCAGCTTGGGACTTGGAGGCGAAGTTGAAAAACTGTTTTTT.